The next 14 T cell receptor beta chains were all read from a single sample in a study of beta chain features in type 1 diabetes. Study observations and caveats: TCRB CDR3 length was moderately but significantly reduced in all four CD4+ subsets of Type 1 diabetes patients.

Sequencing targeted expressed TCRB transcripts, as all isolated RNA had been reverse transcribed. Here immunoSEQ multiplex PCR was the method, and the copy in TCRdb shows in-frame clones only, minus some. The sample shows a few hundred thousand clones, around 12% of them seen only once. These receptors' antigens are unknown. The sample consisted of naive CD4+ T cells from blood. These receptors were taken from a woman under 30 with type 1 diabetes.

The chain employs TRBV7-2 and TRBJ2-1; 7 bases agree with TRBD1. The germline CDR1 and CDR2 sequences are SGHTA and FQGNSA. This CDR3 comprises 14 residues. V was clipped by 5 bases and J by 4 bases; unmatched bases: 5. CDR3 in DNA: TGTGCCAGCAGCCTTGGGACAGAGTACAATGAGCAGTTCTTC. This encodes CASSLGTEYNEQFF.

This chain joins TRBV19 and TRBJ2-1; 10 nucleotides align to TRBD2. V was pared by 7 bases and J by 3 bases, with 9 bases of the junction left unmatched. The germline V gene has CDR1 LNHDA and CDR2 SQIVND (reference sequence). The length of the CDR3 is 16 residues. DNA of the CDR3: TGTGCCAGTACCGACCCTAGCGGGGGCCTCTACAATGAGCAGTTCTTC. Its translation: CASTDPSGGLYNEQFF.

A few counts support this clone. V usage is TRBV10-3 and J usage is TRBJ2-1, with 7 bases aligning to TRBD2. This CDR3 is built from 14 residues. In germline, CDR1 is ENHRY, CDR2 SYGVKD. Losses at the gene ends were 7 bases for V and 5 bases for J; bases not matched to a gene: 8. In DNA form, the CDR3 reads TGTGCCATCAAAATCACTAGCGACCACAATGAGCAGTTCTTC. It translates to CAIKITSDHNEQFF.

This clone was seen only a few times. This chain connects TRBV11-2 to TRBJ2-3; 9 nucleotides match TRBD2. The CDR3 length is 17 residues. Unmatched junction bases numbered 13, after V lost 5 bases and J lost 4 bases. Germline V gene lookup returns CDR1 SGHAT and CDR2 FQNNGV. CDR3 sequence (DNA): TGTGCCAGCAGCCAGAGGAATGGCGGGGGGGCCCCAGATACGCAGTATTTT. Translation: CASSQRNGGGAPDTQYF.

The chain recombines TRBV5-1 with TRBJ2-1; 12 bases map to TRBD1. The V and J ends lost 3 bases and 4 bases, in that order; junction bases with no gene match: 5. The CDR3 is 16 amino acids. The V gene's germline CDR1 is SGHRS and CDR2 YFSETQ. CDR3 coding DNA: TGCGCCAGCAGCTCCGGGACAGGGGGCCCATACAATGAGCAGTTCTTC. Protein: CASSSGTGGPYNEQFF.

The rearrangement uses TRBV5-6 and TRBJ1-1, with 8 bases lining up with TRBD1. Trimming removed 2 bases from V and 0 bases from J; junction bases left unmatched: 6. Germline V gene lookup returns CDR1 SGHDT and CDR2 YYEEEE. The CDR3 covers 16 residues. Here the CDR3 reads CASSLNRGSMNTEAFF. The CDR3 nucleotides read TGTGCCAGCAGCTTAAACAGGGGGTCCATGAACACTGAAGCTTTCTTT.

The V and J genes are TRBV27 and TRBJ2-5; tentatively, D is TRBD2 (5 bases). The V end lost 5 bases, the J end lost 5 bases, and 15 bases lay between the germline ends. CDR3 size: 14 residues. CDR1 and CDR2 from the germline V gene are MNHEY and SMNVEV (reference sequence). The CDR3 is CASSPRTRRETQYF. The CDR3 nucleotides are TGTGCCAGCAGTCCAAGGACTCGCCGGGAGACCCAGTACTTC.

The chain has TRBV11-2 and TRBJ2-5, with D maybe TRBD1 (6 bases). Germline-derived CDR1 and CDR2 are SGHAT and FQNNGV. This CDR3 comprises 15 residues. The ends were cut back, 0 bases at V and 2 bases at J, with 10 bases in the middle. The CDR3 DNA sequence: TGTGCCAGCAGCTTAGATGGTACAGGGCAAGAGACCCAGTACTTC. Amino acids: CASSLDGTGQETQYF.

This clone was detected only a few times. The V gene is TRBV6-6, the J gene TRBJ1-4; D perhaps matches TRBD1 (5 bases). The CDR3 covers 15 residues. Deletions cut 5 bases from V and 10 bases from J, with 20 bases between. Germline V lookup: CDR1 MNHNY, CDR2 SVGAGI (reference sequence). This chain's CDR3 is CASSEAGELRGKLFF. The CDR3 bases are TGTGCCAGCAGTGAGGCGGGGGAGTTAAGGGGAAAACTGTTTTTT.

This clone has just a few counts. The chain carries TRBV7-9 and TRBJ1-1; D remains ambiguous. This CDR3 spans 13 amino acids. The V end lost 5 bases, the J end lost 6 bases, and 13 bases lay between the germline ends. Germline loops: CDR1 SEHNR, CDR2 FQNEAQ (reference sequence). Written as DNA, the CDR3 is TGTGCCAGCAGCCCCCTCTCCCGTTCTGAAGCTTTCTTT. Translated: CASSPLSRSEAFF.

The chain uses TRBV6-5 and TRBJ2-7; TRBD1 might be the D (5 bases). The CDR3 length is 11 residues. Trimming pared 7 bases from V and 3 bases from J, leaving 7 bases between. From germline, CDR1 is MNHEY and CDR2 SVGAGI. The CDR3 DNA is TGTGCCAGCACCGACAGCTACGAGCAGTACTTC. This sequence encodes CASTDSYEQYF.

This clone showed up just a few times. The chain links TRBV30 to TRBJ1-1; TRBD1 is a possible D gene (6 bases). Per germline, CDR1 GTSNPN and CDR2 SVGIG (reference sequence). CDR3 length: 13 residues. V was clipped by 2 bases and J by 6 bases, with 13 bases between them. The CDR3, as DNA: TGTGCCTGGAGTCGGGGGGCTAGATCTGAAGCTTTCTTT. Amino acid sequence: CAWSRGARSEAFF.

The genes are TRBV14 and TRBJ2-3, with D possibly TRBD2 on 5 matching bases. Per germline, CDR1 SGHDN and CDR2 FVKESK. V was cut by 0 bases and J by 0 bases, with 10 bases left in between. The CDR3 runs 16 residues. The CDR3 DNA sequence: TGTGCCAGCAGCCAAGATGGGAGAGGTAGCACAGATACGCAGTATTTT. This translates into CASSQDGRGSTDTQYF. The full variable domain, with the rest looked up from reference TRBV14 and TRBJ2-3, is EAGVTQFPSHSVIEKGQTVTLRCDPISGHDNLYWYRRVMGKEIKFLLHFVKESKQDESGMPNNRFLAERTGGTYSTLKVQPAELEDSGVYFCASSQDGRGSTDTQYFGPGTRLTVL.

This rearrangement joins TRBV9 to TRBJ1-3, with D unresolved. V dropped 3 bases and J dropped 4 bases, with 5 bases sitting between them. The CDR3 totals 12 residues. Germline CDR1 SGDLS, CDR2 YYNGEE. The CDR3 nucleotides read TGTGCCAGCAGCGCTGTGGGAAACACCATATATTTT. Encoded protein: CASSAVGNTIYF.